The present T cell receptor (beta chain) was sequenced within a study of T cells in pancreatic ductal adenocarcinoma. Study-level results: Mean clonality was roughly 0.1 in tumors and roughly 0.066 in blood, not significantly different. The resected pancreatic cancer cohort was biased toward the minority with early-stage disease.

This CDR3 contains 14 residues. V was clipped by 3 bases and J by 1 base; unmatched bases: 2. Germline loops: CDR1 GTSNPN, CDR2 SVGIG (reference sequence). Surgery without prior neoadjuvant therapy was the treatment of the selected pancreatic ductal adenocarcinoma patients. Turning to this clone: Its antigen remains unidentified.

The repertoire was sequenced with immunoSEQ multiplex PCR; TCRdb's copy has only in-frame clones and lacks some. The data show around 94,000 clones, about 95% seen once. The sequencing input was PBMCs. V is TRBV30 and J is TRBJ2-3, with 9 positions matching TRBD2. This receptor was obtained from a human donor with pancreatic ductal adenocarcinoma. For the CDR3, the DNA is TGTGCCTGGAGCCTAGCGGGGCGCACAGATACGCAGTATTTT. Protein product: CAWSLAGRTDTQYF.